The 15 T cell receptor beta chains below all came from one sample that was sequenced in a study of cytomegalovirus exposure and HLA in healthy donors. Primers for the PCR totalled 60 Vbeta and 13 Jbeta. TCRdb's table, derived via immunoSEQ multiplex PCR, lists solely in-frame clones and lacks some. The sample records about 130,000 clones, 65% to 90% being singletons. Specimen: PBMCs. All receptors derive from a girl aged 2 to 10 in good health and CMV-seronegative.

The rearrangement joins TRBV4-2 to TRBJ2-6; D unclear. Germline V lookup: CDR1 LGHNA, CDR2 YNFKEQ. Deletions cut 0 bases from V and 0 bases from J, with 3 bases between. CDR3 length: 15 amino acids. The CDR3 reads CASSQESSGANVLTF. CDR3 bases: TGTGCCAGCAGCCAAGAGAGCTCTGGGGCCAACGTCCTGACTTTC.

This chain connects TRBV13 to TRBJ2-7, with a weak D call TRBD2 (6 bases). Germline values: CDR1 PRHDT, CDR2 FYEKMQ (reference sequence). V was clipped by 6 bases and J by 0 bases, with 12 bases between them. The CDR3 contains 14 residues. The CDR3 loop is CASRRDGSSYEQYF. The CDR3, as DNA: TGTGCCAGCAGGCGGGACGGCAGCTCCTACGAGCAGTACTTC.

The chain couples TRBV4-3 to TRBJ2-7; 7 bases are a match to TRBD1. The CDR3 extends over 14 amino acids. CDR1 and CDR2 (germline): LGHNA, YSLEER. V shed 4 bases and J 2 bases; nucleotides not matched to a gene: 5. CDR3 region: CASSPFTGAYEQYF. The CDR3 coding sequence is TGCGCCAGCAGCCCCTTTACAGGGGCCTACGAGCAGTACTTC.

This rearrangement joins TRBV19 to TRBJ1-1; possible D gene TRBD1, 6 bases. The CDR3 totals 14 residues. The germline V gene encodes CDR1 LNHDA and CDR2 SQIVND (reference sequence). Trimming stripped 7 bases from V and 5 bases from J, with 17 bases between. CDR3 sequence reads: CASISDSGETEAFF. The CDR3 DNA reads as TGTGCCAGTATCTCGGACAGTGGAGAGACTGAAGCTTTCTTT.

This clone was seen only once. V gene TRBV11-3 combines with J gene TRBJ2-1; D gene ambiguous. This CDR3 region has 15 residues. The V end was cut by 5 bases, the J end by 0 bases, with 11 bases between. Germline assignment: CDR1 SGHNT and CDR2 YENEEA. The CDR3 loop is CASSLSPSSYNEQFF. The CDR3 DNA reads TGTGCCAGCAGCCTTAGCCCTAGCTCCTACAATGAGCAGTTCTTC. The full variable domain, its missing parts supplied by reference TRBV11-3 and TRBJ2-1, is EAGVVQSPRYKIIEKKQPVAFWCNPISGHNTLYWYLQNLGQGPELLIRYENEEAVDDSQLPKDRFSAERLKGVDSTLKIQPAELGDSAVYLCASSLSPSSYNEQFFGPGTRLTVL.

The chain couples TRBV30 to TRBJ1-5; 8 bases agree with TRBD1. The CDR3 length is 15 residues. The V and J ends lost 2 bases and 5 bases, in that order; junction bases with no gene match: 8. Germline CDR1 and CDR2: GTSNPN and SVGIG (reference sequence). The CDR3: CAWSPGQGLYQPQHF. CDR3 nucleotide sequence: TGTGCCTGGAGTCCCGGACAGGGCCTTTATCAGCCCCAGCATTTT.

This sequence joins TRBV28 and TRBJ1-1; D unresolved. CDR3 length: 18 amino acids. Per the germline V gene, CDR1 is MDHEN and CDR2 is SYDVKM. The V end lost 2 bases, the J end lost 0 bases, and 19 bases lay between the germline ends. CDR3 nucleotides: TGTGCCAGCAGTTTAAACCCATTCGGCGGGGTTATGAACACTGAAGCTTTCTTT. Protein: CASSLNPFGGVMNTEAFF.

This chain uses TRBV2 with TRBJ2-6; D possibly corresponds to TRBD2 (6 bases). Germline V CDR1 and CDR2: SNHLY, FYNNEI. The length of the CDR3 is 18 residues. The V end lost 0 bases, the J end lost 0 bases, and 12 bases lay between the germline ends. This CDR3 reads CASSEAGEVNSGANVLTF. The CDR3 DNA is TGTGCCAGCAGTGAAGCCGGGGAGGTGAACTCTGGGGCCAACGTCCTGACTTTC.

The V and J genes are TRBV4-2 and TRBJ1-3; a possible D gene is TRBD1 (6 bases). The ends were cut back, 0 bases at V and 3 bases at J, with 6 bases in the middle. CDR1 is LGHNA, CDR2 YNFKEQ, per germline. The CDR3 loop spans 14 amino acids. CDR3 region: CASSQEQGGNTIYF. In nucleotides, the CDR3 is TGTGCCAGCAGCCAAGAACAGGGTGGAAACACCATATATTTT.

This sequence joins TRBV20-1 and TRBJ2-5; D gene ambiguous. Trimming took 7 bases from V and 3 from J, leaving 9 bases between them. The CDR3 runs to 11 residues. Looked up from germline, CDR1 is DFQATT and CDR2 is SNEGSKA (reference sequence). The CDR3 sequence is CSVGHEETQYF. The CDR3 nucleotides are TGCAGTGTTGGGCACGAAGAGACCCAGTACTTC.

This sequence joins TRBV15 and TRBJ1-2; TRBD1 matches at 11 bases. Germline lookup yields CDR1 LNHNV and CDR2 YYDKDF (reference sequence). The CDR3 has 17 amino acids. V lost 5 bases, J lost 0 bases, and 8 bases stayed unmatched. The CDR3 sequence: CATSSRTGGLTNYGYTF. The CDR3, as DNA: TGTGCCACCAGCTCCCGGACAGGGGGCCTCACTAACTATGGCTACACCTTC. Drawing the rest from reference TRBV15 and TRBJ1-2, the complete variable domain is DAMVIQNPRYQVTQFGKPVTLSCSQTLNHNVMYWYQQKSSQAPKLLFHYYDKDFNNEADTPDNFQSRRPNTSFCFLDIRSPGLGDTAMYLCATSSRTGGLTNYGYTFGSGTRLTVV.

The genes are TRBV7-8 and TRBJ2-7; a possible D gene is TRBD2 (6 bases). The CDR3 loop spans 16 amino acids. Germline V gene data show CDR1 as SGHVS and CDR2 as FQNEAQ. V was cut by 1 base and J by 7 bases, with 20 bases left in between. The CDR3 bases are TGTGCCAGCAGCTTAGGTTCGGGTCAGGGTGGGAGGGAGCAGTACTTC. Translated, it gives CASSLGSGQGGREQYF.

The genes are TRBV7-6 and TRBJ2-1; a weak D match, TRBD2 (6 bases). Germline-derived CDR1 and CDR2 are SGHVS and FNYEAQ. V was pared by 0 bases and J by 4 bases, with 16 bases between. CDR3 length equals 17 residues. The CDR3 sequence: CASSLAGGTGKYNEQFF. The CDR3 coding sequence is TGTGCCAGCAGCTTAGCGGGAGGCACAGGAAAATACAATGAGCAGTTCTTC.

This sequence joins TRBV2 and TRBJ2-3, with 14 bases fitting TRBD2. J lost 6 bases, V lost 8 bases, and 10 bases had no gene match. The CDR3 totals 16 residues. The germline V gene has CDR1 SNHLY and CDR2 FYNNEI. The CDR3 is CASARLAGGLSDTQYF. For the CDR3, the DNA is TGTGCCAGCGCCCGACTAGCGGGAGGGCTTTCGGATACGCAGTATTTT.

In this sample, this clone turned up a few times. J is TRBJ2-3 and V is TRBV4-1; 7 nucleotides align to TRBD2. The CDR3 runs 16 residues. Germline CDR1 MGHRA, CDR2 YSYEKL. After removal of 1 base from V and 6 bases from J, the junction contained 10 bases not matched to a gene. CDR3 nucleotide sequence: TGCGCCAGCAGCCAAGTATTGGAGGGAGGGGCGGATACGCAGTATTTT. Its protein is CASSQVLEGGADTQYF.